Here is one T cell receptor beta chain with its context. Its antigen is as yet unknown. Specified time point: sample taken at primary tumor resection. Unsorted whole RNA from tumor, nontumor lung or frozen PBMC underwent sequencing. This specimen belongs to a study of spatial heterogeneity in lung cancer. Findings and limits, study-wide: Tracking of tumor mutation counts was seen in expanded intratumoral alpha and beta TCR counts.

In the library, each TCR cDNA molecule bore its own unique molecular identifier. TCRdb ran MiXCR on the 5' RACE reads and lists one entry per CDR3 protein. Of some 9,300 distinct CDR3 sequences listed, roughly half are singletons. The V gene's germline CDR1 is KGHDR and CDR2 SFDVKD. This CDR3 is 17 amino acids long. Trimming removed 4 bases from V and 0 bases from J, with 15 bases in between. The specimen comprised lung tumor tissue, sampled at surgery. The chain has TRBV24-1 and TRBJ2-1; D might be TRBD2 (7 bases). The receptor was derived from a female donor with early-stage non-small cell lung cancer. CDR3 protein: CATSERGGANSYNEQFF. The CDR3 region has the DNA TGTGCCACCAGTGAAAGGGGGGGAGCGAACTCCTACAATGAGCAGTTCTTC.